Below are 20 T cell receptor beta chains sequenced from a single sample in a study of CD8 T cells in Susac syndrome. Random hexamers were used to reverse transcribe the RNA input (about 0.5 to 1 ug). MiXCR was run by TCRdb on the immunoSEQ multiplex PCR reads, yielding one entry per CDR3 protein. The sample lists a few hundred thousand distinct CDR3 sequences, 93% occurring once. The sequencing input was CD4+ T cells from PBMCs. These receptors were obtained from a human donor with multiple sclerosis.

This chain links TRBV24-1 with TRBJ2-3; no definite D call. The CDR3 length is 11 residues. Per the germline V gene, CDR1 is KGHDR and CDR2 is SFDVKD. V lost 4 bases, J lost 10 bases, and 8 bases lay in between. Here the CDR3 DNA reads TGTGCCACCAGTGACCTCTTTTCGCAGTATTTT. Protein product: CATSDLFSQYF.

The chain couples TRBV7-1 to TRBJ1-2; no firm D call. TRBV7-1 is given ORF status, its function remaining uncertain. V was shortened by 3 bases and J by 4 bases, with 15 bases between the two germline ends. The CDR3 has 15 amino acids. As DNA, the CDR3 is TGTGCCAGCAGCTCGTATGAGGGAAAGACCTATGGCTACACCTTC. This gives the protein CASSSYEGKTYGYTF.

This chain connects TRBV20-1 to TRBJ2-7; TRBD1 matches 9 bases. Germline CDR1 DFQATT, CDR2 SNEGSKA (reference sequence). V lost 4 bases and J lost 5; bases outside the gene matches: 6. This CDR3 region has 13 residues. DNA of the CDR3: TGCAGTGCTACCACCGGGACAGGGAACGAGCAGTACGTC. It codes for CSATTGTGNEQYV.

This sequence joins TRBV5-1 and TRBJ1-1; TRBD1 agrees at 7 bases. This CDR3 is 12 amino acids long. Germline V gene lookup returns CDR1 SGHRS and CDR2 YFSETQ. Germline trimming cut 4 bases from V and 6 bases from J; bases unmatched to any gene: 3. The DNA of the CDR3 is TGCGCCAGCAGCATCGGGACAGCTGAAGCTTTCTTT. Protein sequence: CASSIGTAEAFF. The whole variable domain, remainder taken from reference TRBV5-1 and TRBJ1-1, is KAGVTQTPRYLIKTRGQQVTLSCSPISGHRSVSWYQQTPGQGLQFLFEYFSETQRNKGNFPGRFSGRQFSNSRSEMNVSTLELGDSALYLCASSIGTAEAFFGQGTRLTVV.

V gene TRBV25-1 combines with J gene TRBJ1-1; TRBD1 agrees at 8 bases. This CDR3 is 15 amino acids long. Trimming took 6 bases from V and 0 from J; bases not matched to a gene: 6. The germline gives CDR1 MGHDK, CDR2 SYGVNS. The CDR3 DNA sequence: TGTGCCAGCAGAAGGGGGACAGGCATGAACACTGAAGCTTTCTTT. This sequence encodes CASRRGTGMNTEAFF.

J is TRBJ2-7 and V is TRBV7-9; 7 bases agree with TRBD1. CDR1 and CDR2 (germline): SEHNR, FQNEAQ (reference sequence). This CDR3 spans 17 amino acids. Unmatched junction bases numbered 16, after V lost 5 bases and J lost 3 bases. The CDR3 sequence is CASSPQTQTGFIYEQYF. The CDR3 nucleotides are TGTGCCAGCAGCCCCCAAACTCAGACAGGGTTTATCTACGAGCAGTACTTC.

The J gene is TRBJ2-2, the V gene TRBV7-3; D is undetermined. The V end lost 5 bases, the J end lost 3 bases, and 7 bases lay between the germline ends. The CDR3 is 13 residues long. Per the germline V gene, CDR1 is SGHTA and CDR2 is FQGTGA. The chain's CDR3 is CASSPTYTGELFF. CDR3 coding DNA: TGTGCCAGCAGCCCCACGTACACCGGGGAGCTGTTTTTT.

CDR3 amino acids: CSAPTPSSYNEQFF. The DNA for the CDR3 is TGCAGTGCTCCAACTCCGAGCTCCTACAATGAGCAGTTCTTC. V and J are TRBV20-1 and TRBJ2-1; the D is unclear. The CDR3 has 14 residues. The V and J ends lost 5 bases and 0 bases respectively, with 11 bases between them. Germline V CDR1 and CDR2: DFQATT, SNEGSKA (reference sequence).

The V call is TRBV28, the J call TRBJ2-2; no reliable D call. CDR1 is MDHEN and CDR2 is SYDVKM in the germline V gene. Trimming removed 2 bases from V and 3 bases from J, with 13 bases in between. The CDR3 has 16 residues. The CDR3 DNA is TGTGCCAGCAGTTTAGGGTGGCCCATCTACACCGGGGAGCTGTTTTTT. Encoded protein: CASSLGWPIYTGELFF.

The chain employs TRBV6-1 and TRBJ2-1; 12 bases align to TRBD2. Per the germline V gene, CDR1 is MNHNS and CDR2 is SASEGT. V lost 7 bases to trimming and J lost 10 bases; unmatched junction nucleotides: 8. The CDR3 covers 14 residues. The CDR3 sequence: CASTLAGGLQEQFF. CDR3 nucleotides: TGTGCCAGCACCCTAGCGGGGGGGCTTCAAGAGCAGTTCTTC.

The CDR3 coding sequence is TGTGCCAGCAGCGTAAGGGCCGGGGGTGAGCAGTTCTTC. It encodes CASSVRAGGEQFF. This chain connects TRBV9 to TRBJ2-1, with D possibly matching TRBD2 (6 bases). The CDR3 totals 13 residues. Looked up from germline, CDR1 is SGDLS and CDR2 is YYNGEE. V was shortened by 1 base and J by 9 bases, with 11 bases between the two germline ends.

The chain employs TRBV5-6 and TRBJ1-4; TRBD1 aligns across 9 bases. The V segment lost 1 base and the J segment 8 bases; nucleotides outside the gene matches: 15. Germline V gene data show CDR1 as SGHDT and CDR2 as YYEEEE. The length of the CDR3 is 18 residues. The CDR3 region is CASSLRFLGIDRGEKLFF. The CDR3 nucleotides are TGTGCCAGCAGCTTGCGTTTTCTGGGTATCGACAGGGGGGAAAAACTGTTTTTT.

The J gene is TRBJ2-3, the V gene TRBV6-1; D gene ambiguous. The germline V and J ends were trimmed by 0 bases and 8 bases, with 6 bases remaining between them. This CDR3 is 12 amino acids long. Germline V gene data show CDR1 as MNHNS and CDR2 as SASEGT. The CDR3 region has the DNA TGTGCCAGCAGTGAAGCTCACGGTACGCAGTATTTT. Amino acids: CASSEAHGTQYF.

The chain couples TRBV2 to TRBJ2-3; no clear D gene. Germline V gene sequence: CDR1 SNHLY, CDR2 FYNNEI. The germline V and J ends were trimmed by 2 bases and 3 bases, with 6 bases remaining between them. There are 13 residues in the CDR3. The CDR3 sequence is CASSEWLTDTQYF. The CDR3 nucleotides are TGTGCCAGCAGTGAATGGTTGACAGATACGCAGTATTTT.

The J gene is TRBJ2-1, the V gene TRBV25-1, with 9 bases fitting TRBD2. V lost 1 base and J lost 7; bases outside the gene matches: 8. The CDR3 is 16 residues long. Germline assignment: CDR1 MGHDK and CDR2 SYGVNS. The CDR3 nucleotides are TGTGCCAGCAGTGAATCGGGTAGCGGGAGACGGAATGAGCAGTTCTTC. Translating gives CASSESGSGRRNEQFF.

CDR3 nucleotide sequence: TGTGCCAGCAGTCCAGGGGGCACGCGAAACACCATATATTTT. Translation: CASSPGGTRNTIYF. The rearrangement uses TRBV12-3 or TRBV12-4 and TRBJ1-3, with 8 bases matching TRBD1. The CDR3 totals 14 residues. Trimming took 5 bases from V and 5 from J; bases not matched to a gene: 5.

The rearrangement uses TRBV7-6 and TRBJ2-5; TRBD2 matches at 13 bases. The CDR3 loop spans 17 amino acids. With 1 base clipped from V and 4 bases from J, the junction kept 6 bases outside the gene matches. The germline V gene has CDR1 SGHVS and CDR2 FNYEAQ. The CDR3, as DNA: TGTGCCAGCAGCTTAGGGACTAGCGGGAGTTCGGGAGAGACCCAGTACTTC. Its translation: CASSLGTSGSSGETQYF.

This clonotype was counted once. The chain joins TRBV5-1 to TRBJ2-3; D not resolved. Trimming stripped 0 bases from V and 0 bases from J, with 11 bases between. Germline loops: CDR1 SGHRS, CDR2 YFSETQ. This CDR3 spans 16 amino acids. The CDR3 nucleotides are TGCGCCAGCAGCTTGGAGGTAGACCCGAGCACAGATACGCAGTATTTT. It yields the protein CASSLEVDPSTDTQYF.

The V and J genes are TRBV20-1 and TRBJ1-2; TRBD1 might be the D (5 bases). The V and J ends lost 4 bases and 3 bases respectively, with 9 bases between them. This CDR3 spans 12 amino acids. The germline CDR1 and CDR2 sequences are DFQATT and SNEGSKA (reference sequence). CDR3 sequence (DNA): TGCAGTGCTACTCAACAGGACTATGGCTACACCTTC. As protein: CSATQQDYGYTF.

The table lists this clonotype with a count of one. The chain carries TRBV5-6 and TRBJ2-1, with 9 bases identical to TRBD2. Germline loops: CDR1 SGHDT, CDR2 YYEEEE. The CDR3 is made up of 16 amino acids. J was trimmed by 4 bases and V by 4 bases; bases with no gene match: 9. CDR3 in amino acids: CASSPTGGRGYNEQFF. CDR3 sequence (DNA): TGTGCCAGCAGCCCCACCGGCGGGAGGGGATACAATGAGCAGTTCTTC.